The source of this T cell receptor (beta chain) is a study of T cell responses to AZD1222 COVID-19 vaccine. The repertoire was sequenced with immunoSEQ multiplex PCR; TCRdb's copy has only in-frame clones and lacks some. The sample records under 200,000 clones, about 83% being singletons. The receptor comes from an adult who received the AZD1222 COVID-19 vaccine. Sequencing used peripheral blood, obtained 28 days after the second AZD1222 dose.

The CDR3 sequence is CASSSTGGYGYTF. The CDR3 nucleotides are TGTGCCAGCAGCTCAACAGGGGGCTATGGCTACACCTTC. J is TRBJ1-2 and V is TRBV7-9; 8 bases are shared with TRBD1. CDR3 length equals 13 residues. The trim removed 4 bases at V and 4 bases at J, leaving 2 bases unmatched. Per germline, CDR1 SEHNR and CDR2 FQNEAQ (reference sequence).